These 21 T cell receptor beta chains were all obtained from the same sample, sequenced in a study of CD4 T cells in relation to SARS-CoV-2 and coronaviruses. The unexposed donors gave CD4+ T cells in 2011-2018, prior to COVID-19. The cells were cultured for 9 to 11 days before CD4+ T cells were isolated. These TCRs' antigens remain unknown. Assay: immunoSEQ multiplex PCR; the TCRdb copy retains only in-frame clones and omits some. The data hold over 15,000 clones, with nearly 75% observed a single time. The material sequenced was CD4+ T cells from PBMCs, cultured in vitro. All receptors derive from a human donor in good health.

The chain is built from TRBV27 and TRBJ2-7; TRBD2 matches at 7 bases. J lost 2 bases, V lost 3 bases, and 4 bases had no gene match. The CDR3 totals 14 residues. Germline V gene data show CDR1 as MNHEY and CDR2 as SMNVEV (reference sequence). The CDR3 protein is CASSFLADTYEQYF. The CDR3 coding sequence is TGTGCCAGCAGTTTCCTAGCGGACACCTACGAGCAGTACTTC.

The chain is built from TRBV10-3 and TRBJ1-4, with D tentatively TRBD1 (6 bases). CDR1 ENHRY and CDR2 SYGVKD come from the germline V gene. This CDR3 has 18 amino acids. The ends were cut back, 3 bases at V and 1 base at J, with 18 bases in the middle. This chain's CDR3 is CAISDSQGLGVTNEKLFF. Here the CDR3 DNA reads TGTGCCATCAGTGACTCCCAGGGGTTGGGGGTAACTAATGAAAAACTGTTTTTT.

The chain's CDR3 is CASSRHITGSGANVLTF. CDR3 DNA sequence: TGTGCCAGCAGCCGACATATCACAGGTTCTGGGGCCAACGTCCTGACTTTC. This chain uses TRBV9 with TRBJ2-6; D might be TRBD1 (5 bases). The germline V and J ends were trimmed by 4 bases and 1 base, with 15 bases remaining between them. The CDR3 spans 17 residues. CDR1 is SGDLS, CDR2 YYNGEE, per germline.

The chain links TRBV12-5 to TRBJ2-7; 7 nucleotides align to TRBD1. V dropped 3 bases and J dropped 3; count of bases not matched to a gene: 11. The germline gives CDR1 LGHNT, CDR2 FRNRAP. The CDR3 loop spans 16 amino acids. The CDR3 is CASGLGDSQNVYEQYF. The CDR3 nucleotides are TGTGCTAGTGGTTTAGGGGACAGCCAGAATGTCTACGAGCAGTACTTC.

CDR3 residues: CASKRGDEKLFF. The CDR3 coding sequence is TGTGCCAGCAAACGGGGGGATGAAAAACTGTTTTTT. The chain uses TRBV2 and TRBJ1-4; tentative D call: TRBD1 (5 bases). Germline-derived CDR1 and CDR2 are SNHLY and FYNNEI. Trimming took 7 bases from V and 6 from J, leaving 9 bases between them. The CDR3 length is 12 residues.

This clone was seen just once. The chain employs TRBV10-3 and TRBJ2-5; no definite D call. Germline-derived CDR1 and CDR2 are ENHRY and SYGVKD. The CDR3 extends over 13 amino acids. V was pared by 8 bases and J by 3 bases, with 13 bases between. CDR3 in DNA: TGTGCCATCCGCGAGAGTAAGGAAGAGACCCAGTACTTC. Translated: CAIRESKEETQYF.

This chain uses TRBV6-6 with TRBJ1-2; no clear D gene. Per the germline V gene, CDR1 is MNHNY and CDR2 is SVGAGI (reference sequence). This CDR3 has 12 residues. Trimming removed 6 bases from V and 8 bases from J, with 13 bases in between. The CDR3 here is CASSEGLGGYTF. For the CDR3, the DNA is TGTGCCAGCAGCGAAGGCCTGGGAGGCTACACCTTC.

This clone has just one count. This chain links TRBV7-9 with TRBJ1-5; D might be TRBD1 (6 bases). The CDR3 is 17 amino acids. Germline values: CDR1 SEHNR, CDR2 FQNEAQ (reference sequence). Trimming took off 4 bases at V and 3 bases at J, with 19 bases between the two ends. In DNA form, the CDR3 reads TGTGCCAGCAGCTCAGGGGAAACACTCATTCCCAATCAGCCCCAGCATTTT. Translating it yields CASSSGETLIPNQPQHF.

This clone was observed a few times. This chain joins TRBV12-5 and TRBJ2-7; 8 positions agree with TRBD1. The germline CDR1 and CDR2 sequences are LGHNT and FRNRAP. V shed 5 bases, J shed 5 bases, and the junction held 5 bases outside the gene matches. This CDR3 spans 13 amino acids. CDR3 nucleotide sequence: TGTGCTAGTGGTGTGACAGGGGACCACGAGCAGTACTTC. Protein product: CASGVTGDHEQYF.

This clone is a singleton in its sample. The chain joins TRBV10-2 to TRBJ1-1, with D tentatively TRBD1 (5 bases). The length of the CDR3 is 14 residues. Germline V gene sequence: CDR1 WSHSY, CDR2 SAAADI. Trimming removed 4 bases at V and 6 bases at J, with 15 bases between. The DNA of the CDR3 is TGCGCCAGCAGTGGGGTTTTGACAGTCTCTGAAGCTTTCTTT. Protein: CASSGVLTVSEAFF.

The genes are TRBV19 and TRBJ1-2; D gene ambiguous. This CDR3 contains 14 residues. V lost 3 bases, J lost 1 base, and 9 bases lay in between. CDR1 LNHDA and CDR2 SQIVND come from the germline V gene (reference sequence). This chain's CDR3 is CASSIGPVNYGYTF. The CDR3 DNA reads TGTGCCAGTAGTATCGGTCCCGTTAACTATGGCTACACCTTC.

This clone was observed a single time. The chain links TRBV18 to TRBJ1-1; tentative D call: TRBD1 (6 bases). Germline V CDR1 and CDR2: KGHSH, LQKENI. The CDR3 has 17 amino acids. V lost 0 bases and J 5 bases, leaving 19 bases between the germline ends. CDR3 protein: CASSPPLRGGRSTEAFF. For the CDR3, the DNA is TGTGCCAGCTCACCACCGCTCCGCGGGGGGCGATCTACTGAAGCTTTCTTT.

The genes are TRBV5-1 and TRBJ2-5; a possible D gene is TRBD1 (6 bases). This CDR3 comprises 14 residues. Germline values: CDR1 SGHRS, CDR2 YFSETQ. V gave up 2 bases and J gave up 4 bases, with 12 bases separating them. CDR3 region: CASSLPVGAETQYF. The CDR3 nucleotides are TGCGCCAGCAGCTTACCAGTGGGGGCAGAGACCCAGTACTTC.

This chain uses TRBV4-1 with TRBJ2-1; either TRBD1 or TRBD2 may fit D (5 bases each). The germline CDR1 and CDR2 sequences are MGHRA and YSYEKL. The CDR3 extends over 17 amino acids. The V gene lost 4 bases and the J gene lost 0 bases, with 16 bases spanning the gap. CDR3 DNA sequence: TGCGCCAGCAGCCGCCTGGATGGGGGAAGCTCCTACAATGAGCAGTTCTTC. Translation: CASSRLDGGSSYNEQFF.

This chain connects TRBV10-3 to TRBJ2-7; 9 bases are a match to TRBD1. The CDR3 runs to 15 residues. Looked up from germline, CDR1 is ENHRY and CDR2 is SYGVKD. The ends lost 3 bases at V and 7 bases at J; junction bases unmatched: 10. The CDR3 protein is CAISDQTGGLGEQYF. The CDR3, as DNA: TGTGCCATCAGTGACCAGACAGGGGGTTTAGGAGAGCAGTACTTC.

This clone was seen only a few times. The V and J genes are TRBV2 and TRBJ1-2; D possibly corresponds to TRBD1 (6 bases). The CDR3 runs to 14 residues. The germline V gene encodes CDR1 SNHLY and CDR2 FYNNEI. V lost 1 base to trimming and J lost 4 bases, with 10 bases between them. CDR3 amino acids: CASSEEGVVYGYTF. CDR3 nucleotide sequence: TGTGCCAGCAGTGAAGAGGGGGTAGTCTATGGCTACACCTTC.

This chain links TRBV4-1 with TRBJ2-7, with 7 nucleotides matching TRBD1. This CDR3 has 16 residues. V shed 4 bases, J shed 4 bases, and the junction held 13 bases outside the gene matches. In germline, CDR1 is MGHRA, CDR2 YSYEKL. CDR3 DNA sequence: TGCGCCAGCAGCCGCTTAGAGACAGGGCTAAGGTACGAGCAGTACTTC. Protein: CASSRLETGLRYEQYF.

The V call is TRBV6-4, the J call TRBJ2-4, with 12 bases that match TRBD2. From germline, CDR1 is MRHNA and CDR2 SNTAGT. The trim removed 3 bases at V and 0 bases at J, leaving 3 bases unmatched. CDR3 size: 17 residues. The CDR3: CASSEPGLAGAKNIQYF. The CDR3 nucleotides read TGTGCCAGCAGTGAACCGGGACTAGCGGGAGCCAAAAACATTCAGTACTTC.

The chain links TRBV27 to TRBJ1-1, with a tentative D call TRBD1 (6 bases). Germline V lookup: CDR1 MNHEY, CDR2 SMNVEV (reference sequence). Trimming removed 6 bases at V and 0 bases at J, with 17 bases between. This CDR3 region has 16 residues. Here the CDR3 reads CASSRTGAPLNTEAFF. The CDR3 coding sequence is TGTGCCAGCAGCCGAACGGGGGCACCACTGAACACTGAAGCTTTCTTT.

This chain joins TRBV5-1 and TRBJ2-3; D is unclear. This CDR3 contains 13 residues. The germline V and J ends were trimmed by 6 bases and 4 bases, with 12 bases remaining between them. Per the germline V gene, CDR1 is SGHRS and CDR2 is YFSETQ. The CDR3 nucleotides are TGCGCCAGCATGAGCCTTTCTGCAGATACGCAGTATTTT. This translates into CASMSLSADTQYF.

This rearrangement joins TRBV10-1 to TRBJ1-1; D ambiguous. CDR3 length equals 12 residues. The V gene lost 0 bases and the J gene lost 3 bases, with 2 bases spanning the gap. Germline CDR1 reads WNHNN; CDR2 reads SYGVQD (reference sequence). The CDR3 region has the DNA TGCGCCAGCAGTGAGTCGGACACTGAAGCTTTCTTT. It yields the protein CASSESDTEAFF.